The 22 T cell receptor beta chains below all came from one sample that was sequenced in a study of T cell changes during pregnancy in multiple sclerosis. Here immunoSEQ multiplex PCR was the method, and the copy in TCRdb shows in-frame clones only, minus some. The table lists just under 50,000 clones, over 80% of them singletons, with roughly 10% in the top ten. Sequenced here: CD8+ T cells from peripheral blood mononuclear cells, sampled after pregnancy. The receptors stem from a female donor with multiple sclerosis, enrolled in a pregnancy study.

CDR3 bases: TGCGCCAGCAGCCAAGATTCAGGGCCCAACACTGAAGCTTTCTTT. This encodes CASSQDSGPNTEAFF. The chain joins TRBV4-1 to TRBJ1-1; D may be TRBD1 (5 bases). V gave up 0 bases and J gave up 2 bases, with 10 bases separating them. The germline V gene encodes CDR1 MGHRA and CDR2 YSYEKL. The CDR3 is 15 residues long.

The rearrangement joins TRBV4-1 to TRBJ2-2, with TRBD1 identical over 10 bases. The CDR3 has 18 residues. Germline assignment: CDR1 MGHRA and CDR2 YSYEKL. V trimming: 4 bases; J trimming: 3 bases; junction bases outside the gene matches: 11. CDR3 loop: CASSPPSDRGPDTGELFF. The DNA for the CDR3 is TGCGCCAGCAGCCCGCCCTCCGACAGGGGGCCTGACACCGGGGAGCTGTTTTTT.

The chain is built from TRBV7-9 and TRBJ1-5, with D perhaps TRBD1 (5 bases). This CDR3 is 14 amino acids long. V was clipped by 3 bases and J by 3 bases, with 9 bases between them. From germline, CDR1 is SEHNR and CDR2 FQNEAQ (reference sequence). The CDR3 bases are TGTGCCAGCAGCTTCGACAGCCCCAATCAGCCCCAGCATTTT. Translating it yields CASSFDSPNQPQHF. The whole variable domain, remainder taken from reference TRBV7-9 and TRBJ1-5, is DTGVSQNPRHKITKRGQNVTFRCDPISEHNRLYWYRQTLGQGPEFLTYFQNEAQLEKSRLLSDRFSAERPKGSFSTLEIQRTEQGDSAMYLCASSFDSPNQPQHFGDGTRLSIL.

The V and J genes are TRBV5-4 and TRBJ2-5, with 7 bases identical to TRBD2. V lost 0 bases and J lost 5; bases outside the gene matches: 4. This CDR3 is built from 14 residues. Germline V CDR1 and CDR2: SGHNT, YYREEE (reference sequence). This chain's CDR3 is CASSLGREGETQYF. The CDR3 region has the DNA TGTGCCAGCAGCTTGGGTAGGGAGGGGGAGACCCAGTACTTC.

The rearrangement links TRBV15 to TRBJ1-1; D call uncertain. Germline-derived CDR1 and CDR2 are LNHNV and YYDKDF (reference sequence). The CDR3 runs 14 residues. V was clipped by 1 base and J by 8 bases, with 14 bases between them. CDR3 in DNA: TGTGCCACCAGCAGAGTCCTCTCCCTACCCGAAGCTTTCTTT. Translation gives CATSRVLSLPEAFF.

The chain carries TRBV9 and TRBJ1-1, with D possibly matching TRBD1 (6 bases). Germline CDR1 reads SGDLS; CDR2 reads YYNGEE. CDR3 size: 14 residues. Trimming took off 4 bases at V and 1 base at J, with 11 bases between the two ends. This CDR3 is CASSSGQTNTEAFF. The DNA for the CDR3 is TGTGCCAGCAGCTCCGGACAGACGAACACTGAAGCTTTCTTT.

Worth noting for this clone: The junction departs from germline at one end; a sequencing error may be responsible. V is TRBV6-1 and J is TRBJ2-5; D might be TRBD2 (7 bases). CDR1 and CDR2 from the germline V gene are MNHNS and SASEGT. This CDR3 spans 15 amino acids. The CDR3 bases are TGTGCCAGCAGTGAAGAGTCGGGGGGACAAGCGACCCAGTACTTC. The encoded protein is CASSEESGGQATQYF.

This rearrangement joins TRBV7-8 to TRBJ2-7; D gene uncertain. This CDR3 has 15 residues. Deletions cut 1 base from V and 3 bases from J, with 13 bases between. Germline CDR1 and CDR2: SGHVS and FQNEAQ. The CDR3 reads CASSLESSDYYEQYF. In DNA form, the CDR3 reads TGTGCCAGCAGCTTAGAATCGTCAGATTACTACGAGCAGTACTTC.

This chain uses TRBV29-1 with TRBJ1-4, with a weak D call TRBD1 (5 bases). From germline, CDR1 is SQVTM and CDR2 ANQGSEA. The CDR3 contains 14 residues. V lost 1 base and J 2 bases, leaving 8 bases between the germline ends. The CDR3 bases are TGCAGCGTTGAAGTAAGACAGACTAATGAAAAACTGTTTTTT. It yields the protein CSVEVRQTNEKLFF.

The chain recombines TRBV9 with TRBJ2-1; D is perhaps TRBD2 (5 bases). The CDR3 is 14 amino acids. The germline V gene encodes CDR1 SGDLS and CDR2 YYNGEE. Trimming shortened V by 3 bases and J by 0 bases, and 7 bases separated the two germline ends. The chain's CDR3 is CASSDSGSYNEQFF. In DNA form, the CDR3 reads TGTGCCAGCAGCGACAGCGGCTCCTACAATGAGCAGTTCTTC.

V is TRBV11-1 and J is TRBJ2-1; 11 bases line up with TRBD1. The CDR3 has 19 residues. V was clipped by 1 base and J by 0 bases; unmatched bases: 8. Germline CDR1 is SGHAT and CDR2 is FQDESV (reference sequence). CDR3 sequence: CASSLDWDRGFSSYNEQFF. CDR3 nucleotide sequence: TGTGCCAGCAGCTTAGATTGGGACAGGGGGTTCAGCTCCTACAATGAGCAGTTCTTC.

V and J are TRBV29-1 and TRBJ2-7; 12 nucleotides line up with TRBD2. V lost 7 bases, J lost 2 bases, and 6 bases stayed unmatched. In germline, CDR1 is SQVTM, CDR2 ANQGSEA. The CDR3 length is 14 residues. CDR3 DNA: TGCAGCGCGATTTCTAGCGGGGGGGCCTACGAGCAGTACTTC. As protein: CSAISSGGAYEQYF.

This clone was picked up one time. The DNA of the CDR3 is TGCAGCGTTGGAGTAGGGGGTGAGCAGTTCTTC. It translates to CSVGVGGEQFF. The rearrangement links TRBV29-1 to TRBJ2-1; TRBD1 might be the D (6 bases). The CDR3 spans 11 residues. The germline V gene encodes CDR1 SQVTM and CDR2 ANQGSEA. Trimming took 4 bases from V and 9 from J, leaving 10 bases between them.

This clone showed up just once. The CDR3 DNA reads TGTGCCAGCACCAGGACAGGGGGAATAAGCAATCAGCCCCAGCATTTT. Its translation: CASTRTGGISNQPQHF. The chain carries TRBV2 and TRBJ1-5, with 10 bases lining up with TRBD1. The CDR3 runs to 16 residues. Germline loops: CDR1 SNHLY, CDR2 FYNNEI. The J segment lost 1 base and the V segment lost 7 bases, leaving 7 bases of the junction unmatched.

V is TRBV5-6 and J is TRBJ2-1; the D is unclear. V was cut by 3 bases and J by 9 bases, with 7 bases left in between. The CDR3 sequence is 11 residues long. CDR1 and CDR2 from the germline V gene are SGHDT and YYEEEE. The CDR3 loop reads CASSWPGEQFF. The CDR3 nucleotides read TGTGCCAGCAGCTGGCCGGGTGAGCAGTTCTTC.

This sequence joins TRBV10-3 and TRBJ2-6, with D tentatively TRBD1 (6 bases). The germline CDR1 and CDR2 sequences are ENHRY and SYGVKD. The CDR3 spans 14 residues. The ends were cut back, 10 bases at V and 0 bases at J, with 10 bases in the middle. The CDR3 nucleotides are TGTGCCACTCTAGGGGGCTCTGGGGCCAACGTCCTGACTTTC. Amino acids: CATLGGSGANVLTF.

The rearrangement joins TRBV6-5 to TRBJ1-5; 9 positions match TRBD1. Germline trimming cut 3 bases from V and 9 bases from J; bases unmatched to any gene: 6. The CDR3 is made up of 14 amino acids. Looked up from germline, CDR1 is MNHEY and CDR2 is SVGAGI. CDR3 DNA sequence: TGTGCCAGCAGTTATTCCGGGACAGGGACGCCCCAGCATTTT. Protein product: CASSYSGTGTPQHF.

The chain employs TRBV5-1 and TRBJ2-7; 12 nucleotides match TRBD1. The CDR3 has 16 residues. The germline V gene has CDR1 SGHRS and CDR2 YFSETQ. Trimming at V came to 4 bases and at J to 6 bases, leaving 11 bases not matched to a gene. CDR3 protein: CASSIGEGQGASEQYF. In nucleotides, the CDR3 is TGCGCCAGCAGCATCGGAGAGGGACAGGGGGCATCCGAGCAGTACTTC. The complete variable domain, with remaining parts taken from reference TRBV5-1 and TRBJ2-7, reads KAGVTQTPRYLIKTRGQQVTLSCSPISGHRSVSWYQQTPGQGLQFLFEYFSETQRNKGNFPGRFSGRQFSNSRSEMNVSTLELGDSALYLCASSIGEGQGASEQYFGPGTRLTVT.

The V call is TRBV5-1, the J call TRBJ1-6, with D possibly TRBD1 on 5 matching bases. Looked up from germline, CDR1 is SGHRS and CDR2 is YFSETQ. Trimming pared 4 bases from V and 7 bases from J, leaving 18 bases between. CDR3 length equals 16 residues. The CDR3 sequence: CASSPSGPRANSPLHF. CDR3 sequence (DNA): TGCGCCAGCAGCCCGTCCGGGCCCAGGGCGAATTCACCCCTCCACTTT.

Notes on this clone: The junction departs from the called germline gene at one end, perhaps through a read error. The V call is TRBV2, the J call TRBJ1-5, with 9 bases aligning to TRBD1. The CDR3 runs to 16 residues. Germline lookup yields CDR1 SNHLY and CDR2 FYNNEI. This chain's CDR3 is CASREGTGYSNQPQHF. Here the CDR3 DNA reads TGTGCCAGCAGAGAAGGGACAGGGTATAGCAATCAGCCCCAGCATTTT.

The V call is TRBV7-9, the J call TRBJ1-1; 7 bases fit TRBD1. V lost 5 bases and J lost 2; bases outside the gene matches: 8. CDR1 is SEHNR, CDR2 FQNEAQ, per germline (reference sequence). This CDR3 region has 15 residues. The CDR3, as DNA: TGTGCCAGCAGCGGCCGGGACAGCTTCAACACTGAAGCTTTCTTT. Translating gives CASSGRDSFNTEAFF.

This chain uses TRBV27 with TRBJ2-5; 15 bases fit TRBD2. Germline CDR1 is MNHEY and CDR2 is SMNVEV (reference sequence). CDR3 size: 17 residues. Trimming at V came to 5 bases and at J to 5 bases, leaving 9 bases not matched to a gene. CDR3 nucleotide sequence: TGTGCCAGCAGTCCCGGACTAGCGGGGGGGCCGGGTGAGACCCAGTACTTC. This gives the protein CASSPGLAGGPGETQYF.